Following are 32 T cell receptor beta chains from one sample sequenced in a study of cytotoxic CD8 clonotypes in ibrutinib-treated CLL (dated by TCRdb to the early 2020s). The method was the immunoSEQ multiplex PCR assay. TCRdb took over this immuneACCESS table, retaining in-frame rearrangements with V and J assigned. Such tables are incomplete; in checked studies, under half of the missing clones stem from an unresolved V gene, and the remainder is unexplained. The sample table shows 100,000 to 150,000 clones, and roughly 88% are seen once. The ten largest clonotypes hold roughly 1.9% of the sample. In light of the paper, this sample's time point label describes: approximately 2 years on ibrutinib. The specimen was PBMCs, collected after 24 months of ibrutinib treatment. These receptors were collected from a human donor with chronic lymphocytic leukemia.

This CDR3 reads CASSVFYEQYF. Here the CDR3 DNA reads TGTGCCAGCAGTGTGTTCTACGAGCAGTACTTC. V usage is TRBV6-5 and J usage is TRBJ2-7; D not resolved. Trimming pared 5 bases from V and 3 bases from J, leaving 5 bases between. The CDR3 runs 11 residues. Germline lookup yields CDR1 MNHEY and CDR2 SVGAGI.

The V gene is TRBV4-2, the J gene TRBJ1-2, with a possible D match to TRBD1 (5 bases). CDR1 LGHNA and CDR2 YNFKEQ come from the germline V gene. Trimming removed 1 base at V and 1 base at J, with 13 bases between. The CDR3 totals 16 residues. This chain's CDR3 is CASSQGPTAINYGYTF. In DNA, the CDR3 is TGTGCCAGCAGCCAAGGCCCGACAGCAATTAACTATGGCTACACCTTC.

This chain joins TRBV7-2 and TRBJ1-6; D uncertain. V lost 0 bases and J 7 bases, leaving 7 bases between the germline ends. Germline lookup yields CDR1 SGHTA and CDR2 FQGNSA. The CDR3 is made up of 14 amino acids. The CDR3 bases are TGTGCCAGCAGCTTAGCCGGGTCCAATTCACCCCTCCACTTT. This encodes CASSLAGSNSPLHF.

The V and J genes are TRBV4-3 and TRBJ2-2; D is ambiguous. The CDR3 covers 17 residues. Trimming pared 2 bases from V and 0 bases from J, leaving 13 bases between. Looked up from germline, CDR1 is LGHNA and CDR2 is YSLEER. The CDR3 sequence: CASSQTGRFANTGELFF. CDR3 nucleotide sequence: TGCGCCAGCAGCCAAACTGGACGATTCGCGAACACCGGGGAGCTGTTTTTT.

The table lists this clone with a few counts. DNA of the CDR3: TGTGCCGGACAGGATTCACGCAATTCACCCCTCCACTTT. This codes for CAGQDSRNSPLHF. This chain joins TRBV10-3 and TRBJ1-6; 7 bases agree with TRBD1. Germline CDR1 ENHRY, CDR2 SYGVKD. This CDR3 comprises 13 residues. The V gene end was trimmed by 11 bases and the J gene end by 7 bases; junction bases not matched to a gene: 8.

This chain joins TRBV19 and TRBJ1-1; 7 nucleotides agree with TRBD1. V gave up 4 bases and J gave up 4 bases; unmatched junction bases: 9. The CDR3 covers 15 residues. Germline V gene data show CDR1 as LNHDA and CDR2 as SQIVND (reference sequence). The CDR3: CASSTPGGVGTEAFF. In DNA, the CDR3 is TGTGCCAGTAGTACCCCAGGGGGGGTTGGCACTGAAGCTTTCTTT.

This clone was recorded only once. The chain links TRBV11-2 to TRBJ2-7; D is possibly TRBD1 (5 bases). Trimming took off 3 bases at V and 7 bases at J, with 7 bases between the two ends. The CDR3 contains 11 residues. Germline CDR1 is SGHAT and CDR2 is FQNNGV. In DNA form, the CDR3 reads TGTGCCAGCAGCTTGAAGGGGGAGCAGTACTTC. As protein: CASSLKGEQYF.

The rearrangement joins TRBV4-2 to TRBJ2-2; no clear D. V lost 0 bases and J lost 5, with 16 bases in between. CDR1 is LGHNA and CDR2 is YNFKEQ in the germline V gene. This CDR3 has 17 residues. CDR3 residues: CASSQERSRRITGELFF. CDR3 coding DNA: TGTGCCAGCAGCCAAGAACGGTCCAGAAGGATTACCGGGGAGCTGTTTTTT.

The V and J genes are TRBV5-6 and TRBJ1-6; 9 bases agree with TRBD1. Trimming cost V 4 bases and J 13 bases; bases outside gene matches: 12. Germline values: CDR1 SGHDT, CDR2 YYEEEE. The CDR3 has 15 residues. In DNA form, the CDR3 reads TGTGCCAGCAGCCTACCCGGGACAGGGATAGCTCCCCTCCACTTT. Translating it yields CASSLPGTGIAPLHF.

This clone has just a few counts. The rearrangement links TRBV2 to TRBJ2-1, with D maybe TRBD2 (6 bases). From germline, CDR1 is SNHLY and CDR2 FYNNEI. Deletions cut 5 bases from V and 12 bases from J, with 14 bases between. The CDR3 extends over 12 amino acids. As DNA, the CDR3 is TGTGCCAGCAGTCTTAGGACTAACGGGCAGTTCTTC. Its protein product is CASSLRTNGQFF.

The chain combines TRBV30 with TRBJ2-7; 8 bases are a match to TRBD1. The CDR3 extends over 14 amino acids. Germline V gene lookup returns CDR1 GTSNPN and CDR2 SVGIG (reference sequence). With V trimmed by 3 bases and J by 2 bases, 6 bases remained unmatched. The CDR3 nucleotides read TGTGCCTGGAGGTACGGGACAGGCACCTACGAGCAGTACTTC. Translation: CAWRYGTGTYEQYF.

The V gene is TRBV7-2, the J gene TRBJ2-1; a weak D match, TRBD2 (6 bases). The V end lost 6 bases, the J end lost 9 bases, and 21 bases lay between the germline ends. In germline, CDR1 is SGHTA, CDR2 FQGNSA. The CDR3 length is 15 residues. CDR3: CASRLPWAGSGEQFF. The CDR3 DNA reads as TGTGCCAGCAGACTCCCGTGGGCGGGGAGCGGTGAGCAGTTCTTC.

This chain uses TRBV11-1 with TRBJ2-7, with 12 bases that match TRBD2. CDR3 length equals 17 residues. Germline CDR1 SGHAT, CDR2 FQDESV (reference sequence). The ends lost 5 bases at V and 1 base at J; junction bases unmatched: 9. CDR3 DNA sequence: TGTGCCAGCAGCCTCGGGACTAGCGGGTTAACTTCCTACGAGCAGTACTTC. Translating it yields CASSLGTSGLTSYEQYF.

The chain couples TRBV19 to TRBJ1-1; maybe TRBD1 (6 bases). The V end was cut by 4 bases, the J end by 4 bases, with 16 bases between. The germline V gene encodes CDR1 LNHDA and CDR2 SQIVND (reference sequence). The CDR3 extends over 15 amino acids. CDR3 DNA sequence: TGTGCCAGTAGTAGTCTACAGGGTGGAGGCACTGAAGCTTTCTTT. It encodes CASSSLQGGGTEAFF.

The V call is TRBV28, the J call TRBJ2-7, with 9 nucleotides matching TRBD1. This CDR3 spans 12 amino acids. Germline-derived CDR1 and CDR2 are MDHEN and SYDVKM. The CDR3 loop is CVHGTGSHEQYF. The CDR3 nucleotides read TGTGTCCATGGGACAGGGTCACACGAGCAGTACTTC.

The V call is TRBV19, the J call TRBJ2-3, with D possibly matching TRBD1 (5 bases). Trimming took 0 bases from V and 5 from J, leaving 12 bases between them. The CDR3 is 15 residues long. The germline V gene has CDR1 LNHDA and CDR2 SQIVND (reference sequence). As DNA, the CDR3 is TGTGCCAGTAGTATAGATCTGGGGCTCGGAGATACGCAGTATTTT. This gives the protein CASSIDLGLGDTQYF. Drawing the rest from reference TRBV19 and TRBJ2-3, the complete variable domain is DGGITQSPKYLFRKEGQNVTLSCEQNLNHDAMYWYRQDPGQGLRLIYYSQIVNDFQKGDIAEGYSVSREKKESFPLTVTSAQKNPTAFYLCASSIDLGLGDTQYFGPGTRLTVL.

The chain is built from TRBV18 and TRBJ1-3; D unclear. The CDR3 contains 17 residues. Trimming took off 3 bases at V and 0 bases at J, with 15 bases between the two ends. Germline V gene sequence: CDR1 KGHSH, CDR2 LQKENI. CDR3 protein: CASSPYMQESSGNTIYF. In DNA, the CDR3 is TGTGCCAGCTCACCGTATATGCAGGAGAGCTCTGGAAACACCATATATTTT. The full variable domain, in which reference TRBV18 and TRBJ1-3 provide the parts outside the CDR3, is NAGVMQNPRHLVRRRGQEARLRCSPMKGHSHVYWYRQLPEEGLKFMVYLQKENIIDESGMPKERFSAEFPKEGPSILRIQQVVRGDSAAYFCASSPYMQESSGNTIYFGEGSWLTVV.

The chain is built from TRBV7-2 and TRBJ2-3; D remains unclear. This CDR3 is built from 15 residues. Germline assignment: CDR1 SGHTA and CDR2 FQGNSA. V dropped 5 bases and J dropped 4 bases, with 16 bases sitting between them. Written as DNA, the CDR3 is TGTGCCAGCAGCCCCCGTAATACCCCATCAGATACGCAGTATTTT. It specifies CASSPRNTPSDTQYF.

This clone was observed once. This sequence joins TRBV5-6 and TRBJ2-5, with D perhaps matching TRBD2 (5 bases). V was trimmed by 0 bases and J by 1 base, leaving 13 bases between them. The CDR3 extends over 16 amino acids. The germline V gene encodes CDR1 SGHDT and CDR2 YYEEEE. The CDR3 spells CASSLGYRRGQETQYF. CDR3 coding DNA: TGTGCCAGCAGCTTGGGGTATCGTCGGGGCCAAGAGACCCAGTACTTC.

The chain's CDR3 is CASSAERQQLRLRGYTF. CDR3 coding DNA: TGTGCCAGCAGCGCAGAAAGGCAGCAGTTGAGATTGCGGGGCTACACCTTC. The J gene is TRBJ1-2, the V gene TRBV6-4, with no clear D. The CDR3 length is 17 residues. Between the trimmed V and J ends, which lost 6 bases and 8 bases, there was a span of 28 bases. Germline lookup yields CDR1 MRHNA and CDR2 SNTAGT.

This clone appeared once. V and J are TRBV7-3 and TRBJ1-1; possibly TRBD1 for D (6 bases). This CDR3 spans 16 amino acids. V dropped 5 bases and J dropped 4 bases, with 20 bases sitting between them. Germline CDR1 and CDR2: SGHTA and FQGTGA. CDR3: CASSNPMGARPTEAFF. Written as DNA, the CDR3 is TGTGCCAGCAGCAACCCTATGGGGGCGCGCCCCACTGAAGCTTTCTTT. The complete variable domain, with remaining parts taken from reference TRBV7-3 and TRBJ1-1, reads GAGVSQTPSNKVTEKGKYVELRCDPISGHTALYWYRQSLGQGPEFLIYFQGTGAADDSGLPNDRFFAVRPEGSVSTLKIQRTERGDSAVYLCASSNPMGARPTEAFFGQGTRLTVV.

The V call is TRBV4-3, the J call TRBJ2-1; the D gene is possibly TRBD2 (6 bases). CDR1 is LGHNA and CDR2 is YSLEER in the germline V gene. The CDR3 spans 15 residues. With 2 bases removed from V and 7 bases from J, the gap between germline ends came to 15 bases. In DNA form, the CDR3 reads TGCGCCAGCAGCCAAAGGGCTAGCGTATCAAATGAGCAGTTCTTC. Translating it yields CASSQRASVSNEQFF.

The chain carries TRBV2 and TRBJ2-4; 10 bases match TRBD1. In germline, CDR1 is SNHLY, CDR2 FYNNEI. CDR3 size: 15 residues. After removal of 5 bases from V and 8 bases from J, the junction contained 9 bases not matched to a gene. The CDR3 DNA is TGTGCCAGCAGTTATGGACAGGGGGAATTGGACATTCAGTACTTC. This sequence encodes CASSYGQGELDIQYF.

This chain joins TRBV7-2 and TRBJ1-2; 7 positions agree with TRBD1. V was clipped by 2 bases and J by 3 bases; unmatched bases: 12. In germline, CDR1 is SGHTA, CDR2 FQGNSA. This CDR3 has 17 amino acids. The CDR3 loop is CASSLPSRGMGDYGYTF. DNA of the CDR3: TGTGCCAGCAGCTTACCCAGCAGGGGGATGGGGGACTATGGCTACACCTTC.

The CDR3, as DNA: TGTGCCAGCAGGCCAGCTACCTCCCCGAACAATGAAAAACTGTTTTTT. Encoded protein: CASRPATSPNNEKLFF. The gene calls are TRBV2 and TRBJ1-4; D remains ambiguous. Trimming removed 6 bases at V and 5 bases at J, with 19 bases between. Germline CDR1 reads SNHLY; CDR2 reads FYNNEI. The CDR3 is 16 amino acids.

The V gene is TRBV15, the J gene TRBJ2-7; D tentatively reads TRBD1 or TRBD2 (5 bases each). Per germline, CDR1 LNHNV and CDR2 YYDKDF (reference sequence). V lost 0 bases, J lost 1 base, and 13 bases lay in between. The CDR3 is made up of 16 amino acids. The CDR3 loop is CATSRERGQGSYEQYF. For the CDR3, the DNA is TGTGCCACCAGCAGAGAAAGAGGGCAGGGTTCCTACGAGCAGTACTTC.

This sequence joins TRBV7-2 and TRBJ1-2; TRBD1 might be the D (5 bases). The CDR3 totals 18 residues. Trimming took off 1 base at V and 0 bases at J, with 18 bases between the two ends. Per germline, CDR1 SGHTA and CDR2 FQGNSA. This CDR3 is CASSLGQGELNTNYGYTF. Here the CDR3 DNA reads TGTGCCAGCAGCTTAGGCCAGGGCGAACTTAATACTAACTATGGCTACACCTTC.

The V gene is TRBV7-2, the J gene TRBJ2-3; weak D call: TRBD2 (5 bases). Trimming left V 3 bases short and J 2 bases short, with 12 bases between. This CDR3 comprises 15 residues. Germline V CDR1 and CDR2: SGHTA, FQGNSA. In DNA form, the CDR3 reads TGTGCCAGCAGCTTGGTAGGAGGATACACAGATACGCAGTATTTT. Encoded protein: CASSLVGGYTDTQYF.

The sample holds one count of this clone. The V gene is TRBV18, the J gene TRBJ2-2; the match to TRBD2 covers 11 bases. The CDR3 runs to 17 residues. Germline V lookup: CDR1 KGHSH, CDR2 LQKENI. V was clipped by 3 bases and J by 0 bases; unmatched bases: 3. Here the CDR3 DNA reads TGTGCCAGCTCACCCGCTAGCGGGGGGTCGAACACCGGGGAGCTGTTTTTT. It translates to CASSPASGGSNTGELFF.

This chain links TRBV11-2 with TRBJ2-5; a possible D gene is TRBD1 (5 bases). Germline V gene sequence: CDR1 SGHAT, CDR2 FQNNGV. Trimming took off 5 bases at V and 2 bases at J, with 9 bases between the two ends. The CDR3 consists of 13 residues. The CDR3 here is CASSGAEQETQYF. In DNA, the CDR3 is TGTGCCAGCAGCGGGGCCGAGCAAGAGACCCAGTACTTC.

This chain uses TRBV28 with TRBJ2-7, with a tentative D call TRBD1 (6 bases). Germline V CDR1 and CDR2: MDHEN, SYDVKM. V dropped 3 bases and J dropped 2 bases, with 11 bases sitting between them. CDR3 length equals 14 residues. CDR3 amino acids: CASSFLAGAYEQYF. The CDR3, as DNA: TGTGCCAGCAGTTTCCTGGCAGGGGCCTACGAGCAGTACTTC.

The V and J genes are TRBV23-1 and TRBJ2-2; D remains ambiguous. TRBV23-1 is an ORF, and what it does is uncertain. There are 16 residues in the CDR3. V dropped 6 bases and J dropped 3 bases, with 17 bases sitting between them. The CDR3 DNA sequence: TGCGCCAGCAGGCTCTTAGAGGTCGCGGACACCGGGGAGCTGTTTTTT. Amino acids: CASRLLEVADTGELFF.